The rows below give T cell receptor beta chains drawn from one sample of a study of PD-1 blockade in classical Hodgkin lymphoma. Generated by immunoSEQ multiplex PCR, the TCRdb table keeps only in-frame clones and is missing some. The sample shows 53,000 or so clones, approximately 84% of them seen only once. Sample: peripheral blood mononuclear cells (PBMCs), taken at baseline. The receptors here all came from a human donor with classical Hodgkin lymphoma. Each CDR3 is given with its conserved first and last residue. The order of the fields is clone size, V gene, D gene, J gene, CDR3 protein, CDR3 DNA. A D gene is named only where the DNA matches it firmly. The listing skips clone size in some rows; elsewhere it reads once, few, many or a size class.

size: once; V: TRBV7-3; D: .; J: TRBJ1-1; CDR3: CASSLRQGAEAFF; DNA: TGTGCCAGCAGCTTAAGGCAGGGCGCTGAAGCTTTCTTT
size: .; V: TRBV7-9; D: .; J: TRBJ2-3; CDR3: CASSFFPGLDTSTDTQYF; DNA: TGTGCCAGCAGCTTCTTCCCTGGGCTAGACACTAGCACAGATACGCAGTATTTT
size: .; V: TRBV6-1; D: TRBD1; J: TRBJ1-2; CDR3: CASRERQGPPNGYTF; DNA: TGTGCCAGCAGGGAACGACAGGGGCCGCCCAATGGCTACACCTTC
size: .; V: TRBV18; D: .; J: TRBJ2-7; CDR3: CASSETSWEQYF; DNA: TGTGCCAGCTCAGAGACTAGTTGGGAGCAGTACTTC
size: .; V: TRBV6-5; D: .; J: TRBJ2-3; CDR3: CASSYTSASTDTQYF; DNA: TGTGCCAGCAGTTACACCAGCGCTAGCACAGATACGCAGTATTTT
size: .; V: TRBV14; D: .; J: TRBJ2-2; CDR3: CASSPHRELFF; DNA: TGTGCCAGCAGCCCCCACCGGGAGCTGTTTTTT
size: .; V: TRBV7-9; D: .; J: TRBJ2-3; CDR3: CASSNWRVHTDTQYF; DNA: TGTGCCAGCTCCAATTGGCGGGTGCACACAGATACGCAGTATTTT
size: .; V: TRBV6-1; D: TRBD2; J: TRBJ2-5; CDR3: CASTRTSGVQETQYF; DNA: TGTGCCAGCACCCGGACTAGCGGGGTTCAAGAGACCCAGTACTTC
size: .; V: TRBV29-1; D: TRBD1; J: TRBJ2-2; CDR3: CSGRQGPGTGELFF; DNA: TGCAGCGGCCGACAGGGGCCGGGAACCGGGGAGCTGTTTTTT
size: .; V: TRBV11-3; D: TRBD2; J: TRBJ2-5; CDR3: CASSLGGSGSRETQYF; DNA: TGTGCCAGCAGCTTAGGGGGTAGCGGGAGCCGAGAGACCCAGTACTTC
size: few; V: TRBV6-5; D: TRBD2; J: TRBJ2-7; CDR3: CASSPSSGNEQYF; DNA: TGTGCCAGCAGTCCCTCGAGCGGGAACGAGCAGTACTTC
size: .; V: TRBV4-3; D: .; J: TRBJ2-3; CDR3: CASSQDPYTRGTDTQYF; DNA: TGCGCCAGCAGCCAAGATCCCTATACAAGGGGCACAGATACGCAGTATTTT
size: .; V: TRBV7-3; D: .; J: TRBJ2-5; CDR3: CASSPQGSGETQYF; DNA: TGTGCCAGCAGCCCCCAGGGTAGCGGAGAGACCCAGTACTTC
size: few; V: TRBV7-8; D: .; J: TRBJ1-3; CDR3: CASSSRGQSGNTIYF; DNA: TGTGCCAGCAGCTCTAGAGGACAGTCTGGAAACACCATATATTTT
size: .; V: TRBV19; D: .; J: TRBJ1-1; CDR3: CASRVAKGRVNTEAFF; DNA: TGTGCCAGTAGAGTGGCGAAGGGGAGAGTGAACACTGAAGCTTTCTTT
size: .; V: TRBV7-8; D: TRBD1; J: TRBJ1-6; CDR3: CASSPVQGIHSPLHF; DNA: TGTGCCAGCAGCCCGGTACAGGGGATTCATTCACCCCTCCACTTT
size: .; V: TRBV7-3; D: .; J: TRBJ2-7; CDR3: CASSPGQNEQYF; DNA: TGTGCCAGCAGTCCCGGACAAAACGAGCAGTACTTC
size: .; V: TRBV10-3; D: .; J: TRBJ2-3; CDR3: CAISDLPTSADTQYF; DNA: TGTGCCATCAGTGACCTTCCGACGTCGGCAGATACGCAGTATTTT
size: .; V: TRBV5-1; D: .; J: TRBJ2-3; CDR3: CASSLVGGPDTQYF; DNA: TGCGCCAGCAGCTTGGTAGGGGGGCCAGATACGCAGTATTTT
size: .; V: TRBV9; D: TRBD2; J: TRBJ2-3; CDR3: CASSVEELAGGPGTDTQYF; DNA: TGTGCCAGCAGCGTAGAGGAACTAGCGGGAGGGCCGGGCACAGATACGCAGTATTTT
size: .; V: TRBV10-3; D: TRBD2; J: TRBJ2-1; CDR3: CAIRKTSGRTNEQFF; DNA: TGTGCCATCAGAAAGACTAGCGGGAGGACCAATGAGCAGTTCTTC
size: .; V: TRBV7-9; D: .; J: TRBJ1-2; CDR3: CASSLDRAGYTF; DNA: TGTGCCAGCAGCTTAGACAGGGCCGGCTACACCTTC
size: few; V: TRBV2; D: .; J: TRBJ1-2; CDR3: CAREPVGSGYTF; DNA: TGTGCCAGGGAGCCGGTCGGGTCGGGCTACACCTTC
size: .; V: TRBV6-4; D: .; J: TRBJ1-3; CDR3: CASRPDSSPGNTIYF; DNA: TGTGCCAGCAGACCCGACAGTTCCCCTGGAAACACCATATATTTT
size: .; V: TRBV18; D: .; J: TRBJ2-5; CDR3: CASSSGLNGETQYF; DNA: TGTGCCAGCTCCTCAGGCCTCAATGGAGAGACCCAGTACTTC
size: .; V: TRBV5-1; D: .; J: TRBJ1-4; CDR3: CASSLAGTPNEKLFF; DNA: TGCGCCAGCAGCTTGGCAGGGACGCCCAATGAAAAACTGTTTTTT
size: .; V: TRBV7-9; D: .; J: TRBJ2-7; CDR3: CASSLAGRRSFSYEQYF; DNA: TGTGCCAGCAGCTTAGCGGGGCGACGGTCCTTCTCCTACGAGCAGTACTTC
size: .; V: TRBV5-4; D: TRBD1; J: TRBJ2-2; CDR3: CASSTGQALNTGELFF; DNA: TGTGCCAGCAGCACTGGACAGGCGCTAAACACCGGGGAGCTGTTTTTT
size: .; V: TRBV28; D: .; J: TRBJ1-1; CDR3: CASSFRSAGGAFF; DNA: TGTGCCAGCAGTTTCCGGTCAGCAGGTGGGGCTTTCTTT
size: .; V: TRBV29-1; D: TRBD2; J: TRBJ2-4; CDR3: CSVEGDQRGGSIQYF; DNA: TGCAGCGTTGAAGGGGACCAGCGGGGGGGAAGCATTCAGTACTTC
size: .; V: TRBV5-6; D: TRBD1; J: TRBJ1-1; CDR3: CASSLNRGTEAFF; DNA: TGTGCCAGCAGCTTGAACAGGGGAACTGAAGCTTTCTTT
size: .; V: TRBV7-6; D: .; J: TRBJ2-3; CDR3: CASSLATGLTDTQYF; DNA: TGTGCCAGCAGCTTAGCTACGGGGCTAACAGATACGCAGTATTTT
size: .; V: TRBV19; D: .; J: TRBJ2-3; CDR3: CASSIQGWADTQYF; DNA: TGTGCCAGTAGTATACAAGGTTGGGCAGATACGCAGTATTTT
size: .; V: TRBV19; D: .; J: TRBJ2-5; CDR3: CASSIPPQETQYF; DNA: TGTGCCAGTAGTATTCCTCCTCAAGAGACCCAGTACTTC
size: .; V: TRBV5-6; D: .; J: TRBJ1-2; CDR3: CASSLQQVPYGYTF; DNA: TGTGCCAGCAGCTTGCAACAGGTGCCCTATGGCTACACCTTC
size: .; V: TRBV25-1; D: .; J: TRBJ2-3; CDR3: CASSEWERTTTDTQYF; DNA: TGTGCCAGCAGTGAATGGGAGAGGACTACCACAGATACGCAGTATTTT
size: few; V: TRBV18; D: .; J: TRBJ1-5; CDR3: CASSPDSYSNQPQHF; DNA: TGTGCCAGCTCACCAGACTCCTATAGCAATCAGCCCCAGCATTTT
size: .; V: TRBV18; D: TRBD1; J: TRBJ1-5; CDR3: CASSPAGQGGQPQHF; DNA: TGTGCCAGCTCACCCGCAGGACAGGGAGGTCAGCCCCAGCATTTT
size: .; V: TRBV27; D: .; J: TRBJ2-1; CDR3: CASTDTNNEQFF; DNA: TGTGCCAGCACGGACACTAACAATGAGCAGTTCTTC
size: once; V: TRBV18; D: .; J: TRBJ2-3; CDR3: CASSPSGWGTDTQYF; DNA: TGTGCCAGCTCACCATCCGGGTGGGGCACAGATACGCAGTATTTT
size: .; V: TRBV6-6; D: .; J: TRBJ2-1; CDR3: CASSYYGVYNEQFF; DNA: TGTGCCAGCAGTTACTATGGAGTTTACAATGAGCAGTTCTTC
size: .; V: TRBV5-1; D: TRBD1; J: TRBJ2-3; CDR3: CASSVDRATRGDTQYF; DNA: TGCGCCAGCAGCGTCGACAGGGCGACCCGAGGGGATACGCAGTATTTT
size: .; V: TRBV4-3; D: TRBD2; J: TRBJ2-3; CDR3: CASSQSVAGGYTQYF; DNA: TGCGCCAGCAGCCAATCGGTAGCGGGAGGATATACGCAGTATTTT
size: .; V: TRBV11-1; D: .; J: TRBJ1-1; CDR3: CASSLGSEAFF; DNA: TGTGCCAGCAGCTTAGGCAGTGAAGCTTTCTTT
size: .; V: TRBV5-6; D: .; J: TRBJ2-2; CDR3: CASSLTGFTGELFF; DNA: TGTGCCAGCAGCTTGACAGGGTTCACCGGGGAGCTGTTTTTT
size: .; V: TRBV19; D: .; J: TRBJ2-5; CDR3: CASSMVYQETQYF; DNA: TGTGCCAGTAGTATGGTTTACCAAGAGACCCAGTACTTC
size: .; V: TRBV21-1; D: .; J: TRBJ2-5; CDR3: CAADRGQETQYF; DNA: TGTGCCGCGGACAGGGGTCAAGAGACCCAGTACTTC
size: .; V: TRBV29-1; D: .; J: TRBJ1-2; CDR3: CSVSGQNWKHGYTF; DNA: TGCAGCGTCTCCGGACAGAATTGGAAGCATGGCTACACCTTC
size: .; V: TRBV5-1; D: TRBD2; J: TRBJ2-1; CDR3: CASSSLAGGDNEQFF; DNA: TGCGCCAGCAGCTCACTAGCGGGAGGGGACAATGAGCAGTTCTTC
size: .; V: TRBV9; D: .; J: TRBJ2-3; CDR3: CASSEATDTQYF; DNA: TGTGCCAGCAGCGAAGCCACAGATACGCAGTATTTT
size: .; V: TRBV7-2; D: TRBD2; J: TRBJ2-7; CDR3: CASSLRGLAGGLAYEQYF; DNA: TGTGCCAGCAGCCTACGCGGACTAGCGGGAGGCTTGGCCTACGAGCAGTACTTC
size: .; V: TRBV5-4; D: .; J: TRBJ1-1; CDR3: CASSLDGGDTEAFF; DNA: TGTGCCAGCAGCTTGGACGGGGGGGACACTGAAGCTTTCTTT